This T cell receptor (beta chain) was recovered during a study of OX40 agonist ivuxolimab in advanced cancers. About the study: Intravenous ivuxolimab was administered to patients every 2 weeks at 0.01 to 10 mg/kg. Patients assigned to dose escalation were diagnosed with hepatocellular carcinoma, melanoma, renal cell or head and neck cancer. Points from the study as a whole: At doses 0.1 to 3.0 mg/kg, CD4+ and CD8+ clones expanded.

To note about this clone: Antigen: not known.

The protocol was immunoSEQ multiplex PCR, while the TCRdb copy is restricted to in-frame clones and leaves out a portion. Among 98,000 or so clones, around 94% were seen once, and the ten largest hold less than 0.2%. Material: CD4+ or CD8+ T cells sorted from blood, obtained in a trial of the OX40 agonist ivuxolimab. The TCR was taken from an adult with an advanced solid tumor such as melanoma, head and neck, liver or kidney cancer.

The CDR3 sequence: CASSSQPTGGSYYEQFF. CDR3 DNA sequence: TGTGCCAGCAGCTCCCAGCCTACGGGAGGGTCATATTATGAGCAGTTCTTC. The chain carries TRBV7-3 and TRBJ2-1; TRBD2 matches 8 bases. V shed 4 bases, J shed 8 bases, and the junction held 16 bases outside the gene matches. Germline V lookup: CDR1 SGHTA, CDR2 FQGTGA. CDR3 size: 17 residues.